One sample yielded the 18 T cell receptor beta chains listed below, sequenced in a study of beta chain features in type 1 diabetes. Since all of the isolated RNA was reverse transcribed, expressed TCRB transcripts were what got sequenced. Some clones are missing from TCRdb's copy, which holds only in-frame ones; the method was immunoSEQ multiplex PCR. The sample shows roughly 70,000 clones, about 50% of them seen only once. These receptors' targets are unknown. Study-wide findings and caveats: TCRB CDR3 length was moderately but significantly reduced in all four CD4+ subsets of Type 1 diabetes patients.

The sequenced sample was central memory CD4+ T cells from blood. These receptors originate from a man between 25 and 39 years old with type 1 diabetes.

There are a few counts of this clone. The chain links TRBV18 to TRBJ1-2, with 9 bases aligning to TRBD1. This CDR3 comprises 12 residues. V was clipped by 3 bases and J by 8 bases; unmatched bases: 1. Germline loops: CDR1 KGHSH, CDR2 LQKENI. CDR3 coding DNA: TGTGCCAGCTCACCGGACAGGGGCGGCTACACCTTC. Encoded protein: CASSPDRGGYTF.

The rearrangement links TRBV7-2 to TRBJ2-7; 9 bases agree with TRBD2. V lost 0 bases to trimming and J lost 4 bases; unmatched junction nucleotides: 16. Germline V gene sequence: CDR1 SGHTA, CDR2 FQGNSA. The CDR3 loop spans 19 amino acids. CDR3: CASSLAPGGSGGTEYEQYF. CDR3 in DNA: TGTGCCAGCAGCTTAGCCCCCGGTGGGAGCGGGGGGACCGAATACGAGCAGTACTTC.

The V call is TRBV11-2, the J call TRBJ2-5; D gene uncertain. The CDR3 has 13 residues. Germline CDR1 SGHAT, CDR2 FQNNGV. V was pared by 0 bases and J by 2 bases, with 4 bases between. The CDR3 region is CASSLDSQETQYF. The CDR3 DNA reads TGTGCCAGCAGCTTAGACAGTCAAGAGACCCAGTACTTC.

This clone was observed a few times. The chain joins TRBV10-3 to TRBJ2-1; TRBD2 aligns across 12 bases. There are 15 residues in the CDR3. The germline gives CDR1 ENHRY, CDR2 SYGVKD. The V segment lost 4 bases and the J segment 9 bases; nucleotides outside the gene matches: 7. This CDR3 reads CAISASSGRAGEQFF. The CDR3, as DNA: TGTGCCATCAGTGCATCTAGCGGGAGGGCCGGTGAGCAGTTCTTC.

CDR3 amino acids: CASSGRNLNTGELFF. Written as DNA, the CDR3 is TGCGCCAGCTCGGGGAGAAATTTGAACACCGGGGAGCTGTTTTTT. The chain links TRBV5-1 to TRBJ2-2; perhaps TRBD2 as D (5 bases). Germline V gene lookup returns CDR1 SGHRS and CDR2 YFSETQ. CDR3 length equals 15 residues. Between the trimmed V and J ends, which lost 7 bases and 1 base, there was a span of 14 bases.

The rearrangement uses TRBV2 and TRBJ1-5; 8 positions agree with TRBD1. This CDR3 has 13 residues. With 6 bases clipped from V and 2 bases from J, the junction kept 0 bases outside the gene matches. The germline CDR1 and CDR2 sequences are SNHLY and FYNNEI. The DNA for the CDR3 is TGTGCCAGCAGGGACAGGGGCAATCAGCCCCAGCATTTT. It yields the protein CASRDRGNQPQHF.

The V call is TRBV10-3, the J call TRBJ2-3; TRBD2 might be the D (7 bases). Germline CDR1 and CDR2: ENHRY and SYGVKD. Trimming stripped 8 bases from V and 1 base from J, with 10 bases between. The CDR3 sequence is 13 residues long. The CDR3, as DNA: TGTGCCATCGGGAGGGGGGGCACAGATACGCAGTATTTT. Its protein is CAIGRGGTDTQYF.

The V call is TRBV5-1, the J call TRBJ1-1; D gene unclear. This CDR3 is built from 16 residues. Germline V gene lookup returns CDR1 SGHRS and CDR2 YFSETQ. V was clipped by 1 base and J by 7 bases, with 20 bases between them. CDR3 in DNA: TGCGCCAGCAGCTTGACCCCGGGCCGGAGCGGGTATGAAGCTTTCTTT. Protein product: CASSLTPGRSGYEAFF. Variable domain in full (rest from reference TRBV5-1 and TRBJ1-1): KAGVTQTPRYLIKTRGQQVTLSCSPISGHRSVSWYQQTPGQGLQFLFEYFSETQRNKGNFPGRFSGRQFSNSRSEMNVSTLELGDSALYLCASSLTPGRSGYEAFFGQGTRLTVV.

The chain has TRBV7-6 and TRBJ2-5, with TRBD2 as a possible D gene (6 bases). The V end lost 1 base, the J end lost 1 base, and 10 bases lay between the germline ends. Germline loops: CDR1 SGHVS, CDR2 FNYEAQ. The CDR3 has 15 residues. CDR3: CASSLGAGSQETQYF. In nucleotides, the CDR3 is TGTGCCAGCAGCTTAGGCGCGGGAAGCCAAGAGACCCAGTACTTC.

The chain has TRBV7-2 and TRBJ2-3; maybe TRBD2 (5 bases). V was pared by 5 bases and J by 1 base, with 13 bases between. This CDR3 is built from 15 residues. The V gene's germline CDR1 is SGHTA and CDR2 FQGNSA. The CDR3 spells CASSVRGSGTDTQYF. CDR3 bases: TGTGCCAGCAGCGTCCGCGGGTCTGGCACAGATACGCAGTATTTT.

On this clone: The junction differs from germline at one of its ends, possibly a read error. The CDR3 coding sequence is TGCGCCAGCATCCCCCGGGCTGGGGGGGATACGCAGTATTTT. This sequence encodes CASIPRAGGDTQYF. The chain couples TRBV2 to TRBJ2-3; tentative D call: TRBD2 (6 bases). The germline gives CDR1 SNHLY, CDR2 FYNNEI. CDR3 length equals 14 residues.

This clone turned up a few times. V and J are TRBV7-2 and TRBJ2-7, with D perhaps TRBD1 (5 bases). The CDR3 has 18 residues. Germline V lookup: CDR1 SGHTA, CDR2 FQGNSA. The germline V and J ends were trimmed by 5 bases and 9 bases, with 32 bases remaining between them. The CDR3 coding sequence is TGTGCCAGCAGCAGCCGACAGAGTATCTTTCAGGATCCTACCGGGCAGTACTTC. Its protein product is CASSSRQSIFQDPTGQYF.

The chain combines TRBV18 with TRBJ1-4; D unresolved. This CDR3 is 16 amino acids long. CDR1 is KGHSH, CDR2 LQKENI, per germline. V lost 0 bases to trimming and J lost 2 bases, with 10 bases between them. As DNA, the CDR3 is TGTGCCAGCTCACCACCGAGGGCAGCTACTAATGAAAAACTGTTTTTT. Protein: CASSPPRAATNEKLFF.

The chain has TRBV6-1 and TRBJ2-3; D unresolved. In germline, CDR1 is MNHNS, CDR2 SASEGT. There are 13 residues in the CDR3. Trimming removed 1 base at V and 7 bases at J, with 9 bases between. The CDR3, as DNA: TGTGCCAGCAGTGAAGAAACTGTCTATACGCAGTATTTT. This sequence encodes CASSEETVYTQYF.

The rearrangement links TRBV18 to TRBJ2-7; TRBD2 matches at 7 bases. The germline gives CDR1 KGHSH, CDR2 LQKENI. The CDR3 totals 15 residues. V gave up 6 bases and J gave up 1 base; unmatched junction bases: 9. CDR3 loop: CASSPGGSGSYEQYF. The CDR3, as DNA: TGTGCCAGCTCGCCCGGGGGGTCCGGGTCCTACGAGCAGTACTTC.

This clone turned up a few times. The chain couples TRBV29-1 to TRBJ2-1; perhaps TRBD2 as D (7 bases). This CDR3 region has 16 residues. The V gene lost 2 bases and the J gene lost 8 bases, with 22 bases spanning the gap. Germline V lookup: CDR1 SQVTM, CDR2 ANQGSEA. The CDR3 sequence is CSVESGGRVRSDEQFF. The CDR3 DNA sequence: TGCAGCGTTGAATCGGGGGGCAGAGTGCGGTCGGATGAGCAGTTCTTC.

The chain has TRBV11-2 and TRBJ1-1; D is unclear. Germline lookup yields CDR1 SGHAT and CDR2 FQNNGV. The V end lost 5 bases, the J end lost 7 bases, and 17 bases lay between the germline ends. The length of the CDR3 is 14 residues. CDR3 residues: CASSLGREFGEAFF. The CDR3 coding sequence is TGTGCCAGCAGCCTAGGAAGGGAGTTTGGTGAAGCTTTCTTT.

This rearrangement joins TRBV10-1 to TRBJ2-2; D remains unclear. The V gene's germline CDR1 is WNHNN and CDR2 SYGVQD (reference sequence). V was pared by 11 bases and J by 0 bases, with 10 bases between. The CDR3 totals 13 residues. The chain's CDR3 is CASQLSNTGELFF. CDR3 sequence (DNA): TGCGCCTCCCAACTGTCGAACACCGGGGAGCTGTTTTTT.